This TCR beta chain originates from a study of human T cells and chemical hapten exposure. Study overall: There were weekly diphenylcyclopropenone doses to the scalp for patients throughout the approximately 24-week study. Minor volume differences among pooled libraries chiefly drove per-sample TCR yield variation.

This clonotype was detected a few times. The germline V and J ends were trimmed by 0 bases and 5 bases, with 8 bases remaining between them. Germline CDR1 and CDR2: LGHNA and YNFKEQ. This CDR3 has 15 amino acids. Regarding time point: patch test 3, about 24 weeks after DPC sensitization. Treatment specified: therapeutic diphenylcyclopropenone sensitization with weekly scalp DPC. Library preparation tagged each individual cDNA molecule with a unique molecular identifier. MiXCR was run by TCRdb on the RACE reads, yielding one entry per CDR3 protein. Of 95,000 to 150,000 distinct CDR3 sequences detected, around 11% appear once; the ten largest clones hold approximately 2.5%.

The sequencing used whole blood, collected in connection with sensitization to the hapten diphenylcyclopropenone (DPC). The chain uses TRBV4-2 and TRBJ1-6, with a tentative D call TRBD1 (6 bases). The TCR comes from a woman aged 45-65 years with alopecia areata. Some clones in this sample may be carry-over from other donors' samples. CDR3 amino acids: CASSQEAGDNSPLHF. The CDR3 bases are TGTGCCAGCAGCCAAGAGGCAGGGGATAATTCACCCCTCCACTTT.